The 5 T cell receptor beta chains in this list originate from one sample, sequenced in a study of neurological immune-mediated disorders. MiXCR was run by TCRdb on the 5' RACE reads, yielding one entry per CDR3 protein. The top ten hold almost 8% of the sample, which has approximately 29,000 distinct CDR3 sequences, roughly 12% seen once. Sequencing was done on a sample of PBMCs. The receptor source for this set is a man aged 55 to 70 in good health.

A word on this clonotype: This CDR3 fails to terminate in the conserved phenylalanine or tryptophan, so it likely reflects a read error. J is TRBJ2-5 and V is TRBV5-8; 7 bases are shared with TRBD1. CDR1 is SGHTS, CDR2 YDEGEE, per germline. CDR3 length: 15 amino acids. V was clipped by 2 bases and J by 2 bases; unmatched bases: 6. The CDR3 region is CASSFVQGIQETQYS. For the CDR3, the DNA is TGTGCCAGCAGCTTCGTACAGGGGATTCAAGAGACCCAGTACTCC.

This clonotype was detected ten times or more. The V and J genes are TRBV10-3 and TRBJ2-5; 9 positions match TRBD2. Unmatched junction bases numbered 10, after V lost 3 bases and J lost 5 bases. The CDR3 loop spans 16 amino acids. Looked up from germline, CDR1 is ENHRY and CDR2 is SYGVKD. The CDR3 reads CAISDAGGPFEETQYF. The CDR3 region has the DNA TGTGCCATCAGTGACGCGGGAGGGCCGTTTGAGGAGACCCAGTACTTC.

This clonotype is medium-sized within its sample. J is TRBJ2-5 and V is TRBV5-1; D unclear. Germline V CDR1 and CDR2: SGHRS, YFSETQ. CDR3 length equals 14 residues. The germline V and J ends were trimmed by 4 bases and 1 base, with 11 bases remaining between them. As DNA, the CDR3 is TGCGCCAGCAGCATTCTTCAACTCCAAGAGACCCAGTACTTC. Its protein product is CASSILQLQETQYF.

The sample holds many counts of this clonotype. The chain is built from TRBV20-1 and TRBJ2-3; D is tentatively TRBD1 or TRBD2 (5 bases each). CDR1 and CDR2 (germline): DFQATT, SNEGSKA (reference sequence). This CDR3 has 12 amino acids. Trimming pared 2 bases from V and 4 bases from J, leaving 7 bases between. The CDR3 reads CSARQGADTQYF. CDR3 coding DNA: TGCAGTGCTAGACAGGGAGCAGATACGCAGTATTTT.

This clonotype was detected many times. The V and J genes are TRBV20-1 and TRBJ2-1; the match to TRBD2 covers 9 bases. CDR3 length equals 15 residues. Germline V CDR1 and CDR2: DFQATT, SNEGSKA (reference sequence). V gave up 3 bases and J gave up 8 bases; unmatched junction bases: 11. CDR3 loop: CSARDSSGNLYEQFF. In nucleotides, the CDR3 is TGCAGTGCTAGGGACTCTAGCGGGAACCTCTATGAGCAGTTCTTC.